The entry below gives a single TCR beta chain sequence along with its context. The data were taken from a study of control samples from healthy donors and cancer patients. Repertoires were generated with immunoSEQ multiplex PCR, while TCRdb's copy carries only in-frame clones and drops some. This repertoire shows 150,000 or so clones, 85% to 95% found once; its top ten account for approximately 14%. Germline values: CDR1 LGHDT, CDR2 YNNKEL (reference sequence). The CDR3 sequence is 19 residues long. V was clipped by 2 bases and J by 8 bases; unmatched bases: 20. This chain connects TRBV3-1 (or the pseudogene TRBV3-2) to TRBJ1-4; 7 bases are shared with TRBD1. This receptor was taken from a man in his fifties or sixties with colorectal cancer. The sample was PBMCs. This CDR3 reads CASSQLIRGQGVWNEKLFF. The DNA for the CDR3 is TGTGCCAGCAGCCAATTGATTAGGGGTCAGGGGGTATGGAACGAAAAACTGTTTTTT.